The 10 T cell receptor beta chains presented below share a single source sample, sequenced in a study of blood T cell repertoires in COVID-19. Data came from immunoSEQ multiplex PCR; TCRdb stores just in-frame clones and leaves some out. Of some 80,000 clones in the sample, 85% were seen once. Sequencing input: peripheral blood. The receptors derive from an elderly man with active or convalescent COVID-19.

The V gene is TRBV3-1 (or the pseudogene TRBV3-2), the J gene TRBJ1-3; D is unclear. The CDR3 is 14 residues long. Trimming pared 2 bases from V and 4 bases from J, leaving 9 bases between. Germline V gene sequence: CDR1 LGHDT, CDR2 YNNKEL (reference sequence). CDR3 DNA sequence: TGTGCCAGCAGCCAAATAGGGAGAGGAAACACCATATATTTT. Residues: CASSQIGRGNTIYF.

The V call is TRBV28, the J call TRBJ1-5; tentative D call: TRBD1 (5 bases). The CDR3 extends over 17 amino acids. Germline V gene sequence: CDR1 MDHEN, CDR2 SYDVKM. Between the trimmed V and J ends, which lost 7 bases and 0 bases, there was a span of 19 bases. CDR3 sequence reads: CASTTTIGGYSNQPQHF. The DNA of the CDR3 is TGTGCCAGCACCACAACCATTGGGGGGTATAGCAATCAGCCCCAGCATTTT.

In its sample, this clone was seen a few times. V is TRBV30 and J is TRBJ2-1; D may be TRBD1 (5 bases). The germline V gene has CDR1 GTSNPN and CDR2 SVGIG (reference sequence). This CDR3 is 12 amino acids long. V was pared by 2 bases and J by 5 bases, with 7 bases between. CDR3 amino acids: CAWSLGHNEQFF. The CDR3 nucleotides are TGTGCCTGGAGTTTGGGGCACAATGAGCAGTTCTTC.

The CDR3 loop reads CASSISRADTQYF. CDR3 coding DNA: TGTGCCAGTAGTATAAGCAGGGCAGATACGCAGTATTTT. The chain has TRBV19 and TRBJ2-3, with D tentatively TRBD1 (5 bases). Trimming left V 2 bases short and J 4 bases short, with 7 bases between. CDR3 length: 13 residues. CDR1 and CDR2 from the germline V gene are LNHDA and SQIVND (reference sequence).

The chain recombines TRBV6-5 with TRBJ2-2, with 7 bases identical to TRBD1. Germline CDR1 is MNHEY and CDR2 is SVGAGI. The trim removed 10 bases at V and 0 bases at J, leaving 5 bases unmatched. The CDR3 is 14 amino acids. CDR3 in DNA: TGTGCCACCATAGGACAGGCGAACACCGGGGAGCTGTTTTTT. Encoded protein: CATIGQANTGELFF.

This clone came up a few times. The chain uses TRBV30 and TRBJ1-5; TRBD1 agrees at 12 bases. J gave up 1 base and V 2 bases, and 6 bases lay outside the gene matches. Germline CDR1 reads GTSNPN; CDR2 reads SVGIG (reference sequence). The length of the CDR3 is 17 residues. The CDR3 DNA is TGTGCCTGGAGTACCGGGACAGGGGGCCTGAGCAATCAGCCCCAGCATTTT. Translation: CAWSTGTGGLSNQPQHF.

The genes are TRBV5-1 and TRBJ1-2; a weak D match, TRBD1 (5 bases). The CDR3 is 14 amino acids. V lost 4 bases and J 8 bases, leaving 18 bases between the germline ends. Per germline, CDR1 SGHRS and CDR2 YFSETQ. CDR3 sequence (DNA): TGCGCCAGCAGCCCCCCGGGGGTCCAGGCGGGCTACACCTTC. Translated, it gives CASSPPGVQAGYTF.

The V gene is TRBV19, the J gene TRBJ1-3, with D hard to call. The V gene lost 6 bases and the J gene lost 0 bases, with 9 bases spanning the gap. Germline-derived CDR1 and CDR2 are LNHDA and SQIVND (reference sequence). There are 14 residues in the CDR3. This CDR3 is CASSRRDSGNTIYF. The CDR3 nucleotides are TGTGCCAGTAGCCGCCGAGACTCTGGAAACACCATATATTTT.

This clone appeared a few times. V gene TRBV10-3 combines with J gene TRBJ2-5; 7 positions match TRBD2. The CDR3 consists of 16 residues. CDR1 is ENHRY, CDR2 SYGVKD, per germline. The J segment lost 1 base and the V segment lost 4 bases, leaving 9 bases of the junction unmatched. CDR3 DNA: TGTGCCATCAGTGTTGGGGTAGCGGGTTCCCAAGAGACCCAGTACTTC. Its protein is CAISVGVAGSQETQYF.

V gene TRBV4-2 combines with J gene TRBJ2-5; 13 positions agree with TRBD2. Trimming took 4 bases from V and 5 from J; bases not matched to a gene: 7. Germline CDR1 LGHNA, CDR2 YNFKEQ. This CDR3 is 16 amino acids long. The CDR3 coding sequence is TGTGCCAGCAGCCTAACTAGCGGGGGGGCCTTGGAGACCCAGTACTTC. Amino acid sequence: CASSLTSGGALETQYF.